The TCR beta chain under discussion was sequenced for a study of cytomegalovirus exposure and HLA in healthy donors (dated by TCRdb to 2015 to 2018). About the investigation overall: An earlier analysis of approximately 550 of the donors reported more than 250 Gb of sequence data and around 120 million unique TCR beta sequences from 150 million to 200 million T cells. To study patterns of TCR occurrence, a later analysis re-analyzed previously published TCR beta repertoires from around 700 donors and added high-resolution HLA genotyping. The study aimed to test whether cataloging public T cell receptors could reveal signatures of past pathogen exposure. On average, roughly 200,000 unique TCR beta nucleotide sequences were sequenced per donor among 350 to 400 genotyped donors of the cohort, with 15% to 20% of those sequences being non-productive. In an earlier analysis of 587 of the donors, high-throughput TCR beta sequencing was used to judge whether each TCR beta V gene segment behaved as functional or pseudogenic. Typing coverage varied by locus: roughly 620-630 donors for A, B, C, DRB1 and DQB1; approximately 560 for DQA1; nearly 610 for DPA1; roughly 470 for DPB1. A separate validation cohort of approximately 120 different subjects was used in addition to the roughly 640-subject first cohort. The genetic ancestry cluster associated with self-reported Caucasian donors included roughly four fifths of the roughly 360 genotyped donors. A later genetic analysis used genome-wide SNP genotypes for about 60% of the 666 donors, treating that subset as a discovery cohort. HLA typing covered class I and class II loci at four-digit resolution. Donor age, sex, ethnicity and CMV serostatus were collected together with the repertoire data. To predict cytomegalovirus infection status, the study brought together high-throughput TCR immunosequencing, statistical association of individual TCRs with disease status, and machine learning. Because of strong linkage in the cohort, roughly five DR-DQ haplotypes were treated as single units for association and clustering. The study used immunosequencing to profile the T cell repertoires of 670 or so subjects and linked those repertoires to cytomegalovirus serostatus. Every discovery cohort repertoire had been produced on one sequencing platform. About 300 gigabases of sequencing data and approximately 84 million unique TCR sequences were included in an early release covering over 600 HLA-typed donors. The later analysis used no new phenotypic data to find candidate immune exposures, relying instead on TCR beta sequences and their occurrence across donors. Points the paper makes about the study in general: In both the original and validation cohorts, the classifier was reported to diagnose cytomegalovirus status with high specificity and sensitivity. An earlier analysis of several hundred of the donors showed that most TCR beta V segments appeared in productive rearrangements either about 87% or about 30% of the time, which broadly matched IMGT annotations. According to the authors, the approach could potentially be generalized to other disease states and immunological phenotypes. In the study, some 180 TCR beta chains were listed as associated with cytomegalovirus. HLA typing was unavailable for some donors at each locus, so association tests used only the typed subset. The earlier analysis of 450 to 700 of the donors excluded approximately 17 rarely observed V segments, including chromosome 9 orphons, because counts were too low. Immune exposure information for the cohort was limited to CMV serostatus. Specific HLA alleles were associated with 16,951 TCR beta sequences at a false discovery rate of 0.05 in a later analysis. In a later analysis, HLA-associated TCR beta chains were found to be more clonally expanded and to have lower generation probabilities than equally common non-associated chains. Linkage disequilibrium might explain the correlated functional status among segregating V segments, but an unknown experimental factor could not be ruled out. Sequencing depth was assumed to be roughly uniform across donors in the presence/absence analyses, though that assumption may not hold. Some IMGT-functional V segments, including TRBV6-2 and TRBV6-3, could not be distinguished by the 87-base-pair reads and were therefore excluded. According to a later genetic analysis, donors in an Asian-associated ancestry cluster had fewer N-insertions in productive TCRs than the approximately 650-donor mean. A cluster of highly shared sequence variants was judged likely to be a technical artifact of the sequencing pipeline. While some public TCRs were present in many individuals, most TCR sequences turned up only very rarely across donors. A later analysis found that TCR association rates varied across HLA loci, with DRB1 alleles showing the most associated TCRs and HLA-C alleles the fewest. Three of the identified cytomegalovirus-associated TCR beta chains were confirmed in vitro to be specific for cytomegalovirus antigens. In a later analysis, most CMV-associated TCR beta chains were found to appear HLA-restricted, with HLA associations seemingly driven largely by CMV exposure. A further reported finding was that TCR beta sequences accurately predicted the HLA-A and HLA-B alleles for most subjects in the first cohort. Assigning TCR associations to individual alleles was difficult when HLA alleles, especially DR and DQ, strongly co-occurred. In a later analysis, several top co-occurrence clusters were reported to appear linked to parvovirus B19, influenza, CMV and Epstein-Barr virus. The cohort was sequenced for TCR beta chains only, and without alpha or paired-chain data the features that could be detected were limited. V-gene and J-gene trimming of TCR beta chains was associated with a missense DCLRE1C variant in a later genetic analysis, and the association was replicated in an independent cohort.

The cohort was made up of 500 to 800 healthy bone marrow donors. All cohort members were sampled while nominally healthy, although unrecorded immune exposures were likely present. The donor tested CMV seronegative, placing the donor among the approximately 400 seronegative members of the cohort. A peripheral blood sample was collected from each donor, and TCR beta sequencing was performed on peripheral blood mononuclear cells. Genomic DNA extraction from the blood cell samples was performed with the Qiagen DNeasy Blood Extraction Kit. CDR1 and CDR2 were assigned from the germline V gene as SGHVS and FQNEAQ. V drops 1 base and J drops 2 bases, leaving 12 bases in between. Counted from cysteine to phenylalanine, this CDR3 has 16 amino acids. Just CDR3 DNA is preserved here, 48 bases in frame from base 1. Libraries were built with the immunoSEQ multiplex PCR assay. For the multiplex PCR, a mixture combining 60 forward primers for TCR Vbeta segments and 13 reverse primers for TCR Jbeta segments was used. The CDR3 region of rearranged TCR beta genes was amplified from genomic DNA with a multiplex PCR assay. On the Illumina HiSeq System, the amplified TCR beta libraries were sequenced as 87-base-pair reads. On the authors' methods: A later analysis counted some 80 million unique TCR beta chains across the 666 repertoires, and 9 million to 14 million of these chains were shared by at least two donors. A nearest-neighbor algorithm error-corrected the raw reads and collapsed the reads into unique sequences, merging closely related sequences to remove PCR and sequencing errors. Alignment of CDR3 sequences to IMGT reference sequences was used to assign V, D and J gene segments. For a sequence to be retained, a match of at least six nucleotides to both a V gene segment and a J gene segment was required. A rearrangement was called productive if the CDR3 had no stop codons and remained in frame with V and J, and every other rearrangement was called non-productive. Following IMGT convention, CDR3 was defined as the stretch from the second conserved V-encoded cysteine to the conserved J-encoded phenylalanine. Sequences without an unambiguous match to a single V gene segment were excluded from the earlier analysis of several hundred of the donors. An earlier analysis of roughly 590 of the donors called V segments functional above 56.7% productive rearrangements and segregating when the between-donor standard deviation exceeded 5%. To diagnose cytomegalovirus status from the catalog of TCR beta chain sequences, a statistical classification framework was built. In a later analysis, TCR nucleotide sequences were compared against IMGT/GENE-DB human TR gene sequences so that V and J genes could be assigned. In a later analysis, CDR3 sequences and most-parsimonious VDJ recombination scenarios were assigned using the TCRdist pipeline. A later analysis defined each TCR beta chain by its CDR3 amino acid sequence plus V-gene family, and excluded reads lacking a unique V-gene family. A later analysis removed 500 to 600 highly shared, low-generation-probability nucleotide sequences to deal with suspected cross-contamination and a sequencing artifact. A later analysis calculated a clonal expansion index for each public chain from normalized within-repertoire ranks of inferred template counts. A later analysis computed generation probabilities with a VDJ recombination model fitted to out-of-frame rearrangements, and checked the results against IGoR. In a later analysis, TCR-TCR, TCR-HLA and TCR-CMV co-occurrence was scored with hypergeometric tests, and a repertoire-size bias correction was applied to TCR pairs. To estimate false discovery rates, a later analysis permuted the HLA or CMV assignments 20 times. In a later analysis, co-occurring TCRs were grouped with DBSCAN, and TCRdist sequence similarity was added when clustering was performed within HLA-allele-positive subsets. Repertoires with fewer than 30,000 or more than 120,000 public chains were left out of co-occurrence clustering, as were roughly five repertoires with anomalous nucleotide sharing. TCRdb mirrors the immuneACCESS table, restricted to in-frame sequences. Some clones are absent from its copies; in checked studies, under half trace to an unresolved V gene, and the reason for the others is unknown. V and J calls and clone size are given by that table; D and trimming were obtained from the DNA. The sample table lists 100,000 to 150,000 clones, around 79% of them with a count of one. The top ten constitute around 4% of the sample.

Comment on this clone: What this receptor recognizes is not known. The record has no base qualities; no much larger clone is one base away.

The sequenced sample consisted of PBMCs. The chain is encoded by TRBV7-8 joined to TRBJ1-5, with TRBD1 perhaps the D gene, on 5 matching bases. This clonotype was obtained from a woman aged 40 to 49 in good health and CMV-seronegative. The nucleotide sequence reads as follows: TGTGCCAGCAGCTTAGTTAGACAGATTCGCAATCAGCCCCAGCATTTT. Its coded protein is CASSLVRQIRNQPQHF.